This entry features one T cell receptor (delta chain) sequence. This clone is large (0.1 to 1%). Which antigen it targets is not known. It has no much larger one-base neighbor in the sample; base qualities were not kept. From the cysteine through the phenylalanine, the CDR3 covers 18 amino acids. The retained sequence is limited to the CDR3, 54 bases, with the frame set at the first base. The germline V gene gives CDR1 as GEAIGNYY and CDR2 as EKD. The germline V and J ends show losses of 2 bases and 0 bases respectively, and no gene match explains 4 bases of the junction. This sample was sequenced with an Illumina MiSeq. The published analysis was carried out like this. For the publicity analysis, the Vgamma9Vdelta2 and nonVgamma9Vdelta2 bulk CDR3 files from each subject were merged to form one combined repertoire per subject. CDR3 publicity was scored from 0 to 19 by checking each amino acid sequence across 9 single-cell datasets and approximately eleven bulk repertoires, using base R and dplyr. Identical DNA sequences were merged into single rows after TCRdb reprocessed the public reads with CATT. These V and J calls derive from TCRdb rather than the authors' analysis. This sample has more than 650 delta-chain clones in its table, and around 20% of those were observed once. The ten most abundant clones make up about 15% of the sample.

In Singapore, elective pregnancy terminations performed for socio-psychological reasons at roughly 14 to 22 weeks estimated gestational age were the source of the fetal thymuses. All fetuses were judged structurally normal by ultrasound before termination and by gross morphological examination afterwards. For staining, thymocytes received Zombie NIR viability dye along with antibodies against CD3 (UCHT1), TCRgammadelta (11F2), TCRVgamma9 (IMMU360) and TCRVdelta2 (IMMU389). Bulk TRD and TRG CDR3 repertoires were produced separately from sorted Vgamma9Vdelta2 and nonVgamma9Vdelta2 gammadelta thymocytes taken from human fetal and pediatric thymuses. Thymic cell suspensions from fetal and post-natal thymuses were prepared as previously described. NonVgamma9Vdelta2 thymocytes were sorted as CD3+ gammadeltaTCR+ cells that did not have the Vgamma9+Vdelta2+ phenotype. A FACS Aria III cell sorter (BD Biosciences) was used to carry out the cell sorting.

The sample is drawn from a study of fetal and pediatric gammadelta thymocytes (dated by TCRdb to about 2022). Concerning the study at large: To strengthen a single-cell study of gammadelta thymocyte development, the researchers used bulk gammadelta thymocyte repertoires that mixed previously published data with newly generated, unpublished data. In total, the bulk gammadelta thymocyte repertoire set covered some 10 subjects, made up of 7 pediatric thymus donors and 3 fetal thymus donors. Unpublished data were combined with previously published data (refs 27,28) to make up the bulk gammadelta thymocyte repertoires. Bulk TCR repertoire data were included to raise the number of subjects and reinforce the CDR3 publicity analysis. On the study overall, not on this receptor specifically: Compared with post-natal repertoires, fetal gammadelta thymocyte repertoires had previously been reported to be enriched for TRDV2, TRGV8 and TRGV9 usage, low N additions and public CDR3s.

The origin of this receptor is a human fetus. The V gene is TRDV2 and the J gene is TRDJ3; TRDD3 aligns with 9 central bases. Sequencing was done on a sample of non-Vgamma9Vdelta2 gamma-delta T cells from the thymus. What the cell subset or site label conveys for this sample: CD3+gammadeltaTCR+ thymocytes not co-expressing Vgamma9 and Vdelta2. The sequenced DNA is TGTGCCTGTGACAGATACTGGGGGAGCTCCTGGGACACCCGACAGATGTTTTTC. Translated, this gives CACDRYWGSSWDTRQMFF.